This T cell receptor (beta chain) was recovered during a study of T cells after yellow fever vaccination (dated by TCRdb to between 2018 and 2021). For the wider study: The SMART-Seq v4 Ultra Low Input RNA kit was used to prepare libraries from fractions with low cell numbers. Bulk TCR alpha and beta repertoires were sequenced longitudinally to track T-cell clones before and after primary and booster YFV17D yellow fever vaccination. Two healthy male donors, one aged 18 to 29 and one aged 30 to 39 years, were included in the cohort. Blood was drawn at multiple timepoints before and after primary and secondary immunization, with bulk PBMC replicates and cell subsets isolated. Findings and caveats that apply to the study as a whole: Most clones expanded after primary vaccination were re-detected after the booster (almost 98% of CD4 and around 88% of CD8), suggesting broad memory maintenance. Compared with the primary T-cell response, the secondary T-cell response was weaker but faster, peaking on day 5 rather than day 15. Because only two donors were included in the study, the extent to which the findings can be generalized is limited. A small fraction of clonotypes showed up in both the CD4 and CD8 compartments, probably as a result of convergent recombination. Because abundant contaminating clonotypes from the bulk population could be contained in FACS-sorted repertoires, computational filtering was required.

V and J are trimmed by 5 bases and 2 bases, and the gene matches miss 4 bases of the junction. From the cysteine up to the phenylalanine, the CDR3 has a length of 14 residues. Just CDR3 DNA is preserved here, 42 bases in frame from base 1. The sample was run on an Illumina NovaSeq 6000. TCR cDNA was made using 5'RACE template switching, a step that added a universal primer site and unique molecular identifiers. Priming for cDNA synthesis came from both the TCR alpha and TCR beta constant segments. Library amplification used two PCR steps, and the second PCR step added sample barcodes and sequencing adapters. Sequencing of libraries was performed on Illumina HiSeq 2500 (2x100 bp) or NovaSeq (2x150 bp). The original methods were these. MIGEC handled demultiplexing of reads and collapsing into UMI consensus sequences, while MiXCR performed V(D)J alignment. Using edgeR on replicate PBMC samples, clonotypes were called vaccine-responding if FDR was below 0.01 and the log2 fold change was above 5 up to day 15. Bulk clonotypes were assigned CD4 or CD8 identity according to which sequenced CD4 or CD8 repertoire held them at higher abundance. The raw public data were reprocessed by TCRdb itself: fastp quality trimming at Q25, MiXCR clonotype calling, in-frame beta chains only. Each CDR3 protein appears once, grouped with its most common genes and DNA. These V and J calls rely on TCRdb rather than the paper's analysis. This sample gives approximately 300,000 distinct CDR3 sequences in total; approximately 12% of them show up just once. 3.3% of the sample is held by the ten biggest clonotypes.

This clonotype was recorded many times. Its antigen has not been determined. No much larger clonotype is one base removed from it; base qualities were not supplied. Read against the paper, the sample's treatment or condition label means: live attenuated yellow fever vaccine strain. A standard Ficoll-Paque protocol was used to isolate PBMCs from peripheral blood. Dynabeads CD4 and CD8 positive selection kits were used to isolate the CD4 and CD8 T-cell fractions. TriZol was used to extract RNA from bulk PBMCs, CD4 and CD8 fractions, and dextramer-positive and dextramer-negative fractions. The chain employs TRBV12-3 or TRBV12-4 and TRBJ1-1; a stretch of 8 junction bases matches TRBD1. Sequencing used CD4+ T cells sorted from PBMCs, obtained 45 days after the yellow fever booster vaccination. This sequence was found in a man aged 18-30 years who received the YFV17D yellow fever vaccine. The bases are TGTGCCAGCAGTCAGGGGGCGCGAAACACTGAAGCTTTCTTT. This translates into CASSQGARNTEAFF.